These T cell receptor beta chains were read from a single sample in a study of shared clonotypes between healthy human individuals. Assay: immunoSEQ multiplex PCR; the TCRdb copy retains only in-frame clones and omits some. This sample carries some 2,100,000 clones, around 95% of them seen once, and the ten largest clones take 0.13%. Sequencing used naive CD4+ T cells sorted from blood. The receptor set was obtained from a man between 18 and 29 years old in good health. CDR3s include the opening cysteine and the closing phenylalanine or tryptophan. Size tells how often a clone was seen (once, few, many) or the class of an expanded clone, and some rows leave it out.

j_gene,v_gene,abundance,CDR3aa
TRBJ1-5,TRBV7-2,.,CASSQRTGLNQPQHF
TRBJ2-6,TRBV28,.,CASSRGPGPSGANVLTF
TRBJ1-4,TRBV2,.,CASSRQGRDEKLFF
TRBJ2-7,TRBV27,.,CASSFRDRGRAGEQYF
TRBJ1-1,TRBV5-1,.,CASSYQNRAMNTEAFF
TRBJ2-7,TRBV7-8,.,CASSVDGGSSYEQYF
TRBJ2-7,TRBV7-2,once,CASSGRGRYEQYF
TRBJ1-2,TRBV6-5,.,CASSYSISGRNYGYTF
TRBJ2-1,TRBV5-6,.,CASSTQGWDYNEQFF
TRBJ2-7,TRBV5-6,.,CASSFTAGESYEQYF
TRBJ2-5,TRBV5-1,.,CASSQPGHGQETQYF
TRBJ2-1,TRBV28,.,CASSGGRQYEQFF
TRBJ2-7,TRBV23-1,.,CASSRRAGSYEQYF
TRBJ2-5,TRBV5-1,.,CASSIGLAPQETQYF
TRBJ1-1,TRBV6-5,.,CASSYGAGGREAFF
TRBJ2-1,TRBV2,.,CASSPDWDEQFF